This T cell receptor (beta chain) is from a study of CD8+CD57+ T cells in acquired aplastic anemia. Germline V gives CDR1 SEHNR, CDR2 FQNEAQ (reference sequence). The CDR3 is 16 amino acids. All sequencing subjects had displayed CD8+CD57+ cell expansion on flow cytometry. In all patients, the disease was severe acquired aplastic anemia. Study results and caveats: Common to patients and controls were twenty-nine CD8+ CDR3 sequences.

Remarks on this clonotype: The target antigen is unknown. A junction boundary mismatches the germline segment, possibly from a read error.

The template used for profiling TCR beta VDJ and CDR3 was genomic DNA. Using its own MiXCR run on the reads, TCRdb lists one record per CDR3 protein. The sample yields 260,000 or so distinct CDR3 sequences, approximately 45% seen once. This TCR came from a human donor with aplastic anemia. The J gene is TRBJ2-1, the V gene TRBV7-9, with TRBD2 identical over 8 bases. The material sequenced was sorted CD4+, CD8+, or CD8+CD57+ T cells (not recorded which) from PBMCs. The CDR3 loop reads CAGSPGAGGAHNEQFF. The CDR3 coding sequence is TGTGCCGGCAGCCCGGGGGCCGGGGGGGCCCACAATGAGCAGTTCTTC.